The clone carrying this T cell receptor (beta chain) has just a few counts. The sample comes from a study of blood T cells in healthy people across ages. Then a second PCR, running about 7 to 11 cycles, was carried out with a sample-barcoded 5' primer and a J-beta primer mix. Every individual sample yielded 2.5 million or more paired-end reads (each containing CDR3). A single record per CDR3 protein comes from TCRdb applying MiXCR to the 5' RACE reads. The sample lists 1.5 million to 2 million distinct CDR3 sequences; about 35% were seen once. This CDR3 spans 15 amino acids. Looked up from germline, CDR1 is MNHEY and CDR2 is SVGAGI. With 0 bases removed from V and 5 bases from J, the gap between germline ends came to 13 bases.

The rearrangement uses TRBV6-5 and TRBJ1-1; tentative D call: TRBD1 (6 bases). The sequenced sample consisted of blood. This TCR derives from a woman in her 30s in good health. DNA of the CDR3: TGTGCCAGCAGTTACTCGATAGGCAGGGGAACTGAAGCTTTCTTT. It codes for CASSYSIGRGTEAFF.